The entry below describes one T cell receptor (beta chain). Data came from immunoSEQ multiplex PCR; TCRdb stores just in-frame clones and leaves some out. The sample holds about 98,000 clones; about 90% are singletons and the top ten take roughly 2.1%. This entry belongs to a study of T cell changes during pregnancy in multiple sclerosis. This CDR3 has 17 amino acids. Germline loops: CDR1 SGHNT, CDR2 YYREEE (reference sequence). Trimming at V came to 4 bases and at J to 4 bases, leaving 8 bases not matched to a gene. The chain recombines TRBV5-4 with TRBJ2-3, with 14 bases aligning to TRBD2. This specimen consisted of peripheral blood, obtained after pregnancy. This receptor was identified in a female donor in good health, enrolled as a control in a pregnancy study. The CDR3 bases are TGTGCCAGCAGCCCCCGACTAGCGGGGGGGGTAGCAGATACGCAGTATTTT. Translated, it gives CASSPRLAGGVADTQYF.